Shown below are 19 T cell receptor beta chains from a single sample sequenced in a study of patients and donors after allogeneic stem cell transplantation. TCRdb independently ran MiXCR on the RT-PCR reads; one entry per CDR3 protein. The data show roughly 960,000 distinct CDR3 sequences, approximately 18% seen once. The specimen sequenced was blood, either unsorted or a sorted T cell fraction (not recorded which). The receptors were sampled from a human donor who was either an allogeneic HSCT recipient or a stem cell or donor lymphocyte infusion donor (not recorded which). It is not recorded whose cells these are; they may come from a transplant donor.

This clonotype was detected a few times. CDR3 amino acids: CASCSSRWQGNQPQHF. In DNA, the CDR3 is TGTGCCAGCTGCTCATCTCGATGGCAGGGGAATCAGCCCCAGCATTTT. The genes are TRBV12-3 or TRBV12-4 and TRBJ1-5, with D perhaps matching TRBD1 (6 bases). Deletions cut 8 bases from V and 4 bases from J, with 21 bases between. The CDR3 is made up of 16 amino acids.

The chain links TRBV13 to TRBJ2-3; TRBD2 matches 10 bases. V dropped 3 bases and J dropped 1; count of bases not matched to a gene: 10. The CDR3 sequence is 18 residues long. Germline V gives CDR1 PRHDT, CDR2 FYEKMQ (reference sequence). The CDR3 bases are TGTGCCAGCAGCTTCTCAGCGGGGGGGCCCGGAGGCACAGATACGCAGTATTTT. Translation: CASSFSAGGPGGTDTQYF.

This clonotype was observed a handful of times. The CDR3, as DNA: TGTGCCAGCAGCATAACCCTTATCGGGGGGCTCGAGCAGTACTTC. It yields the protein CASSITLIGGLEQYF. This rearrangement joins TRBV13 to TRBJ2-7; D is perhaps TRBD2 (7 bases). CDR1 and CDR2 (germline): PRHDT, FYEKMQ (reference sequence). This CDR3 is built from 15 residues. V gave up 5 bases and J gave up 6 bases, with 20 bases separating them.

This clonotype was counted only a few times. The chain has TRBV28 and TRBJ2-3; 9 bases are a match to TRBD2. This CDR3 comprises 15 residues. Losses at the gene ends were 7 bases for V and 5 bases for J; bases not matched to a gene: 10. Looked up from germline, CDR1 is MDHEN and CDR2 is SYDVKM. The CDR3 here is CASTSAGGQGDTQYF. The CDR3 nucleotides are TGTGCCAGCACCTCGGCGGGGGGGCAGGGAGATACGCAGTATTTT.

This chain links TRBV18 with TRBJ2-7; the match to TRBD1 covers 8 bases. V dropped 6 bases and J dropped 4; count of bases not matched to a gene: 11. CDR3 length: 15 amino acids. The germline V gene encodes CDR1 KGHSH and CDR2 LQKENI. CDR3 sequence reads: CASSLNGQGLYEQYF. The CDR3 DNA reads TGTGCCAGCTCCCTAAACGGACAGGGTTTGTACGAGCAGTACTTC.

CDR3 amino acids: CSARDGNTIYF. The CDR3 region has the DNA TGCAGTGCTAGAGATGGGAACACCATATATTTT. The V gene is TRBV20-1, the J gene TRBJ1-3; no definite D call. From germline, CDR1 is DFQATT and CDR2 SNEGSKA (reference sequence). The CDR3 is 11 residues long. The V gene lost 0 bases and the J gene lost 7 bases, with 4 bases spanning the gap.

This clonotype was observed many times. V and J are TRBV7-6 and TRBJ1-1, with a possible D match to TRBD1 (6 bases). CDR1 SGHVS and CDR2 FNYEAQ come from the germline V gene. The CDR3 totals 12 residues. V shed 5 bases and J shed 8 bases, with 12 bases lying between them. This CDR3 is CASSPTGIEAFF. The CDR3 DNA reads TGTGCCAGCAGCCCCACAGGGATCGAAGCTTTCTTT.

In its sample, this clonotype was seen many times. The V call is TRBV12-3 or TRBV12-4, the J call TRBJ1-6; D call uncertain. The CDR3 sequence is 18 residues long. Trimming left V 3 bases short and J 2 bases short, with 17 bases between. The CDR3 DNA reads TGTGCCAGCAGTTTGTTTTTGGGCGGGGTGGCCTATAATTCACCCCTCCACTTT. Translated, it gives CASSLFLGGVAYNSPLHF.

The chain joins TRBV5-6 to TRBJ1-2; perhaps TRBD1 as D (5 bases). V was shortened by 4 bases and J by 5 bases, with 21 bases between the two germline ends. CDR3 size: 16 residues. Germline V gives CDR1 SGHDT, CDR2 YYEEEE. CDR3 coding DNA: TGTGCCAGCAGCGCGACGCCCAACCCGGGGGGGTATGGCTACACCTTC. It is translated as CASSATPNPGGYGYTF.

This clonotype was seen more than once but under ten times. The V call is TRBV12-3 or TRBV12-4, the J call TRBJ2-5; D is perhaps TRBD2 (5 bases). This CDR3 has 13 amino acids. The V and J ends lost 6 bases and 5 bases respectively, with 13 bases between them. This CDR3 reads CASRSSGMETQYF. Written as DNA, the CDR3 is TGTGCCAGCAGATCAAGCGGTATGGAGACCCAGTACTTC.

V usage is TRBV7-3 and J usage is TRBJ2-3, with 7 bases that match TRBD1. From germline, CDR1 is SGHTA and CDR2 FQGTGA. V lost 4 bases, J lost 4 bases, and 8 bases stayed unmatched. This CDR3 has 15 residues. DNA for the CDR3: TGTGCCAGCAGCTCTGGACAGGCCCAGGCAGATACGCAGTATTTT. Protein sequence: CASSSGQAQADTQYF. Full variable domain (missing parts from reference TRBV7-3 and TRBJ2-3): GAGVSQTPSNKVTEKGKYVELRCDPISGHTALYWYRQSLGQGPEFLIYFQGTGAADDSGLPNDRFFAVRPEGSVSTLKIQRTERGDSAVYLCASSSGQAQADTQYFGPGTRLTVL.

This clonotype came up a few times. V usage is TRBV11-3 and J usage is TRBJ2-1, with D possibly matching TRBD2 (6 bases). V was cut by 6 bases and J by 4 bases, with 10 bases left in between. Germline-derived CDR1 and CDR2 are SGHNT and YENEEA. The length of the CDR3 is 13 residues. The CDR3 loop reads CASRDYLYNEQFF. In DNA form, the CDR3 reads TGTGCCAGCAGGGACTACCTTTACAATGAGCAGTTCTTC.

This clonotype was observed at least ten times. The chain uses TRBV10-3 and TRBJ2-1; perhaps TRBD1 as D (6 bases). Trimming cost V 3 bases and J 4 bases, with 7 bases left between them. Per the germline V gene, CDR1 is ENHRY and CDR2 is SYGVKD. The CDR3 is 13 amino acids. The CDR3 loop is CAISDQGYNEQFF. The DNA of the CDR3 is TGTGCCATCAGTGACCAGGGGTACAATGAGCAGTTCTTC.

The CDR3 reads CASSPSSPGTSGYEQYF. CDR3 bases: TGTGCCAGCAGCCCCTCATCCCCCGGGACTAGCGGCTACGAGCAGTACTTC. This chain uses TRBV12-3 or TRBV12-4 with TRBJ2-7; 11 bases agree with TRBD2. This CDR3 is built from 17 residues. V shed 6 bases, J shed 3 bases, and the junction held 13 bases outside the gene matches.

V is TRBV5-4 and J is TRBJ2-2; 11 positions agree with TRBD2. The germline V gene has CDR1 SGHNT and CDR2 YYREEE (reference sequence). This CDR3 is built from 17 residues. V lost 4 bases to trimming and J lost 1 base; unmatched junction nucleotides: 6. CDR3 sequence reads: CASSAGTSGLNTGELFF. Here the CDR3 DNA reads TGTGCCAGCAGCGCCGGGACTAGCGGCTTGAACACCGGGGAGCTGTTTTTT.

The chain has TRBV7-2 and TRBJ2-1, with 11 bases that match TRBD2. J was trimmed by 4 bases and V by 5 bases; bases with no gene match: 7. This CDR3 contains 16 residues. CDR1 is SGHTA and CDR2 is FQGNSA in the germline V gene. CDR3 nucleotide sequence: TGTGCCAGCAGCCCAGTAGCGGGAGGGTATTACAATGAGCAGTTCTTC. It encodes CASSPVAGGYYNEQFF.

A few counts support this clonotype. This chain links TRBV6-1 with TRBJ1-5; D is uncertain. The germline gives CDR1 MNHNS, CDR2 SASEGT. CDR3 length: 15 amino acids. Trimming removed 5 bases from V and 0 bases from J, with 11 bases in between. The DNA for the CDR3 is TGTGCCAGCAGTCCCACCTCCGCTAGCAATCAGCCCCAGCATTTT. Translating it yields CASSPTSASNQPQHF.

This chain uses TRBV7-9 with TRBJ1-3, with D uncertain. Germline CDR1 reads SEHNR; CDR2 reads FQNEAQ (reference sequence). The CDR3 runs to 16 residues. V was clipped by 1 base and J by 0 bases, with 10 bases between them. The CDR3 here is CASSLEGSYSGNTIYF. The CDR3 nucleotides read TGTGCCAGCAGCTTAGAGGGCAGCTACTCTGGAAACACCATATATTTT.

This clonotype was seen only a few times. The rearrangement uses TRBV18 and TRBJ1-6; D is perhaps TRBD1 (6 bases). This CDR3 has 17 amino acids. V was pared by 3 bases and J by 5 bases, with 17 bases between. Germline assignment: CDR1 KGHSH and CDR2 LQKENI. CDR3 in DNA: TGTGCCAGCTCACCCCTCGGACAGTCTGTTAATAATTCACCCCTCCACTTT. Residues: CASSPLGQSVNNSPLHF.